These 18 T cell receptor beta chains share one sample of origin, sequenced in a study of T cell repertoires in cytomegalovirus infection. TCRdb reprocessed the reads with MiXCR, giving one entry per CDR3 protein. Among about 450,000 distinct CDR3 sequences listed, 30% to 40% were seen once. What was sequenced was PBMCs. These receptors were obtained from a human donor in good health (CMV status not recorded). Some clones in this sample may be carry-over from other donors' samples.

This clonotype was seen a few times. The V and J genes are TRBV12-3 or TRBV12-4 and TRBJ2-7, with 7 bases fitting TRBD1. V trimming: 1 base; J trimming: 2 bases; junction bases outside the gene matches: 8. The CDR3 loop spans 16 amino acids. DNA for the CDR3: TGTGCCAGCAGTTTAGAAGCGGTGGGGACAGCCTACGAGCAGTACTTC. Encoded protein: CASSLEAVGTAYEQYF.

In its sample, this clonotype was seen many times. The chain couples TRBV12-3 or TRBV12-4 to TRBJ2-7; D is unresolved. The CDR3 has 15 residues. V lost 3 bases and J 0 bases, leaving 12 bases between the germline ends. The CDR3 DNA sequence: TGTGCCAGCAGTTTCCGGTCTCCCCCCTCCTACGAGCAGTACTTC. Translating gives CASSFRSPPSYEQYF.

This clonotype showed up many times. CDR3 bases: TGTGCCAGCACCTCCGGGGGTAGCGGAGAATACAATGAGCAGTTCTTC. It encodes CASTSGGSGEYNEQFF. The chain couples TRBV7-8 to TRBJ2-1; a weak D match, TRBD2 (6 bases). V was trimmed by 7 bases and J by 4 bases, leaving 20 bases between them. The CDR3 sequence is 16 residues long. Per germline, CDR1 SGHVS and CDR2 FQNEAQ.

This clonotype came up a few times. The V gene is TRBV2, the J gene TRBJ2-7; D is undetermined. V shed 5 bases and J shed 6 bases, with 17 bases lying between them. Germline CDR1 SNHLY, CDR2 FYNNEI. The CDR3 totals 14 residues. The CDR3 is CASSKSFRDLEQYF. In DNA, the CDR3 is TGTGCCAGCAGTAAAAGCTTCAGAGACCTCGAGCAGTACTTC. The full variable domain, in which reference TRBV2 and TRBJ2-7 provide the parts outside the CDR3, is EPEVTQTPSHQVTQMGQEVILRCVPISNHLYFYWYRQILGQKVEFLVSFYNNEISEKSEIFDDQFSVERPDGSNFTLKIRSTKLEDSAMYFCASSKSFRDLEQYFGPGTRLTVT.

The chain links TRBV18 to TRBJ1-4; perhaps TRBD1 as D (5 bases). Trimming took 2 bases from V and 5 from J, leaving 12 bases between them. This CDR3 is built from 15 residues. Germline V gene lookup returns CDR1 KGHSH and CDR2 LQKENI. CDR3 nucleotides: TGTGCCAGCTCACCAGGGCCAGGGCCCAATGAAAAACTGTTTTTT. This sequence encodes CASSPGPGPNEKLFF.

This clonotype was counted at least ten times. The V call is TRBV7-2, the J call TRBJ2-5; D remains unclear. Germline V gene sequence: CDR1 SGHTA, CDR2 FQGNSA. This CDR3 region has 14 residues. Between the trimmed V and J ends, which lost 0 bases and 1 base, there was a span of 6 bases. CDR3 sequence reads: CASSLAVSQETQYF. The DNA of the CDR3 is TGTGCCAGCAGCTTAGCTGTCAGCCAAGAGACCCAGTACTTC.

This clonotype was recorded a few times. The J gene is TRBJ2-7, the V gene TRBV6-2 or TRBV6-3, with D possibly TRBD1 on 6 matching bases. The CDR3 covers 15 residues. V was pared by 2 bases and J by 5 bases, with 16 bases between. Germline V gene sequence: CDR1 MNHEY, CDR2 SVGEGT. For the CDR3, the DNA is TGTGCCAGCAGTTACACCCGGCACAGGGACAACGAGCAGTACTTC. The encoded protein is CASSYTRHRDNEQYF.

This chain joins TRBV6-6 and TRBJ1-5; 8 positions match TRBD1. The trim removed 6 bases at V and 3 bases at J, leaving 4 bases unmatched. CDR1 MNHNY and CDR2 SVGAGI come from the germline V gene (reference sequence). The CDR3 spans 14 residues. The CDR3 DNA reads TGTGCCAGCAGGGACAGGGTAACCAATCAGCCCCAGCATTTT. It is translated as CASRDRVTNQPQHF.

The CDR3 nucleotides read TGTGCCACCAGTGACACCCGACAGGGGGCGGGTGGGGCCAACGTCCTGACTTTC. This codes for CATSDTRQGAGGANVLTF. The chain uses TRBV24-1 and TRBJ2-6, with 10 bases identical to TRBD1. Per germline, CDR1 KGHDR and CDR2 SFDVKD. The CDR3 loop spans 18 amino acids. Trimming removed 4 bases from V and 3 bases from J; junction bases left unmatched: 8.

Concerning this clonotype: One end of the junction varies from germline; a read error may be responsible. This chain joins TRBV28 and TRBJ2-1; TRBD2 aligns across 10 bases. Germline lookup yields CDR1 MDHEN and CDR2 SYDVKM. The CDR3 covers 13 residues. In DNA, the CDR3 is TGTGCCTATACTAGCGGGGTGTTGAATGAGCAGTTATTC. Protein: CAYTSGVLNEQLF.

V and J are TRBV10-3 and TRBJ2-7; the D gene is possibly TRBD1 (6 bases). The CDR3 spans 15 residues. In germline, CDR1 is ENHRY, CDR2 SYGVKD. V lost 4 bases and J 0 bases, leaving 13 bases between the germline ends. The CDR3 loop reads CAISGGRGSSYEQYF. CDR3 nucleotide sequence: TGTGCCATCAGTGGTGGAAGGGGGAGCTCCTACGAGCAGTACTTC.

This clonotype was counted at least ten times. The gene calls are TRBV7-6 and TRBJ1-5; no reliable D call. The CDR3 spans 13 residues. Trimming took off 5 bases at V and 5 bases at J, with 10 bases between the two ends. The V gene's germline CDR1 is SGHVS and CDR2 FNYEAQ. The CDR3 DNA sequence: TGTGCCAGCAGCCTCAGCGAGGATCAGCCCCAGCATTTT. Its protein product is CASSLSEDQPQHF.

This clonotype showed up just once. The CDR3 ends on some other residue instead of the conserved phenylalanine or tryptophan, so this is likely a read error. The DNA is left out, because the CDR3 cannot be placed on it with certainty; the CDR3 is given as TCRdb lists it. The chain links TRBV7-2 to TRBJ2-1; the D call TRBD1 from the table was never checked on the DNA. The V gene's germline CDR1 is SGHTA and CDR2 FQGNSA. 15 amino acids form the CDR3, both terminal residues included. CDR3 region: CASSLQLHRNNEQLL.

Within the sample, this clonotype is medium-sized. V and J are TRBV7-2 and TRBJ1-6, with 8 nucleotides matching TRBD1. With V trimmed by 7 bases and J by 7 bases, 6 bases remained unmatched. Germline values: CDR1 SGHTA, CDR2 FQGNSA. This CDR3 contains 14 residues. CDR3 protein: CASTLDRANSPLHF. The CDR3 bases are TGTGCCAGCACCCTGGACAGGGCGAATTCACCCCTCCACTTT.

This clonotype showed up just a few times. The rearrangement uses TRBV19 and TRBJ1-2; the D gene is possibly TRBD1 (6 bases). Trimming shortened V by 5 bases and J by 6 bases, and 13 bases separated the two germline ends. This CDR3 has 13 residues. The germline V gene has CDR1 LNHDA and CDR2 SQIVND (reference sequence). CDR3 protein: CASSPRGRDGYTF. In DNA, the CDR3 is TGTGCCAGTAGTCCCAGGGGCAGGGATGGCTACACCTTC.

CDR3 in amino acids: CASGVEVGGWLETQYF. CDR3 in DNA: TGTGCGTCTGGAGTGGAGGTTGGCGGGTGGTTGGAGACCCAGTACTTC. The V gene is TRBV10-3, the J gene TRBJ2-5; tentatively, D is TRBD2 (5 bases). The CDR3 length is 16 residues. Germline lookup yields CDR1 ENHRY and CDR2 SYGVKD.

This clonotype has a handful of counts. This rearrangement joins TRBV5-1 to TRBJ1-5, with a weak D call TRBD1 (5 bases). CDR1 and CDR2 (germline): SGHRS, YFSETQ. The CDR3 runs to 15 residues. Deletions cut 6 bases from V and 5 bases from J, with 18 bases between. In DNA form, the CDR3 reads TGCGCCAGCATGGAGAGGGACGAGGCGTATCAGCCCCAGCATTTT. As protein: CASMERDEAYQPQHF.

The CDR3 sequence is CASSQEGTSVNEQFF. The DNA for the CDR3 is TGTGCCAGCAGCCAAGAAGGGACTAGCGTTAATGAGCAGTTCTTC. The chain couples TRBV4-2 to TRBJ2-1, with 10 bases that match TRBD2. Per the germline V gene, CDR1 is LGHNA and CDR2 is YNFKEQ. The CDR3 is 15 residues long. V lost 0 bases to trimming and J lost 7 bases; unmatched junction nucleotides: 3.